This TCR beta chain was recovered during a study of vaccination and CD4 T cells after COVID-19. Study-level background: Cells received overlapping spike peptides from SARS-CoV-2, HCoV-NL63, HCoV-OC43 and HCoV-229E as stimulation.

By frequency in the sample, this clonotype is medium-sized. Antigen: not known. The ends were cut back, 1 base at V and 2 bases at J, with 14 bases in the middle. The germline V gene encodes CDR1 LNHNV and CDR2 YYDKDF (reference sequence). The CDR3 is 16 amino acids. Regarding the study as a whole: Convalescent patients had 304 of 307 vaccine-specific clones showing spike mono-reactivity.

Sequencing of cultured CD4+ T cell DNA used the Oncomine TCR Beta short-read assay. Genomic DNA was extracted from cultured CD4+ T cells. TCRdb fed the PCR reads into MiXCR, producing one record per CDR3 protein. The data hold around 25,000 distinct CDR3 sequences, with 25% to 30% observed a single time. Time point reported: late sampling 161 to 241 days after vaccination in a few convalescent patients. Treatment meaning: approximately 10-day PBMC culture with coronavirus spike peptide pools or control peptides (ViraFEST assay). This clonotype was sampled from a human donor who had recovered from COVID-19. The sample in question was CD4+ T cells from blood, cultured in vitro, obtained about 7 months after SARS-CoV-2 vaccination. The chain recombines TRBV15 with TRBJ1-2; D is uncertain. The CDR3 coding sequence is TGTGCCACCAGCAGAGGGAGGCAGGTCCCGAACTATGGCTACACCTTC. Amino acids: CATSRGRQVPNYGYTF. The full variable domain, completed using reference TRBV15 and TRBJ1-2, is DAMVIQNPRYQVTQFGKPVTLSCSQTLNHNVMYWYQQKSSQAPKLLFHYYDKDFNNEADTPDNFQSRRPNTSFCFLDIRSPGLGDTAMYLCATSRGRQVPNYGYTFGSGTRLTVV.